This entry concerns a single TCR beta chain. Antigen specificity is unknown. This entry belongs to a study of OX40 agonist ivuxolimab in advanced cancers. Study overall: Ivuxolimab, an agonistic anti-OX40 (CD134) antibody, was given to patients. There were three patients with partial responses, one having hepatocellular carcinoma and two cutaneous melanoma. Broader study findings: More expanded clones were found, on average, in CD8+ than in CD4+ T cells. Patients who responded partially at 0.1-3.0 mg/kg showed clonal expansion ranking among the lowest.

The CDR3 sequence is 15 residues long. With V trimmed by 3 bases and J by 2 bases, 8 bases remained unmatched. Germline V gene lookup returns CDR1 SQVTM and CDR2 ANQGSEA. The repertoire was sequenced with immunoSEQ multiplex PCR; TCRdb's copy has only in-frame clones and lacks some. The data show 150,000 to 170,000 clones, with approximately 94% seen just once and approximately 0.3% held by the top ten. This receptor was obtained from an adult with an advanced solid tumor such as melanoma, head and neck, liver or kidney cancer. Source: CD4+ or CD8+ T cells sorted from blood, taken in a trial of the OX40 agonist ivuxolimab. V is TRBV29-1 and J is TRBJ2-7, with 9 bases matching TRBD1. The CDR3 loop is CSVDAGTGMAYEQYF. The CDR3 DNA is TGCAGCGTTGATGCGGGGACAGGGATGGCCTACGAGCAGTACTTC.